This record concerns one T cell receptor (beta chain) sequence. The antigen remains unidentified. The data were taken from a study of cytomegalovirus exposure and HLA in healthy donors. Study details: There were roughly 80 million unique TCRs (from HLA-typed donors) in an early data release.

Germline loops: CDR1 SQVTM, CDR2 ANQGSEA. This CDR3 spans 11 amino acids. The germline V and J ends were trimmed by 3 bases and 3 bases, with 6 bases remaining between them. Primers for the PCR totalled 60 Vbeta and 13 Jbeta. Sequenced by immunoSEQ multiplex PCR; TCRdb stores in-frame clones only, minus some. This table holds 150,000 to 200,000 clones, more than 85% found once. Findings and caveats of the study: Follow-up analysis later connected one missense variant in DCLRE1C with trimming of TCR beta V- and J-genes.

The receptor comes from a girl in the first two years of life in good health and CMV-seronegative. The V call is TRBV29-1, the J call TRBJ2-7; tentative D call: TRBD2 (5 bases). Sequencing was done on a sample of PBMCs. The CDR3, as DNA: TGCAGCGTTGACGGGGTCTACGAGCAGTACTTC. Translating gives CSVDGVYEQYF.